This record covers a single TCR beta chain. Arm-PCR of CDR3 regions and iRepertoire HTBI primers were the basis on which TCR beta libraries were built. TCRdb reprocessed the multiplex PCR reads with MiXCR, giving one entry per CDR3 protein. The table has roughly 450,000 distinct CDR3 sequences, approximately 22% seen once; the top ten hold over 10%. CDR3 length: 14 amino acids. Germline-derived CDR1 and CDR2 are DFQATT and SNEGSKA (reference sequence). With 3 bases clipped from V and 3 bases from J, the junction kept 4 bases outside the gene matches. The record originates from a study of regulatory T cells in long-lasting Graves disease. The time point was: persistent/refractory GD, antithyroid drugs over 5 years with positive TRAb. From PBMCs, RNA was extracted and then used to make the TCR library.

This TCR was recovered from a female donor with Graves disease. Sequencing used peripheral blood mononuclear cells (PBMCs), obtained when the disease was refractory, from a patient treated with antithyroid drugs. V and J are TRBV20-1 and TRBJ2-2; TRBD1 aligns across 7 bases. CDR3 sequence reads: CSASSGQYTGELFF. Written as DNA, the CDR3 is TGCAGTGCTAGTTCGGGACAGTACACCGGGGAGCTGTTTTTT.